This T cell receptor beta chain comes out of a study of blood T cell repertoires in COVID-19. Germline lookup yields CDR1 WSHSY and CDR2 SAAADI. With V trimmed by 8 bases and J by 3 bases, 4 bases remained unmatched. The CDR3 totals 13 residues. Sequencing was performed with immunoSEQ multiplex PCR; in TCRdb, only in-frame clones are kept and a portion is missing. Here the sample spans 370,000 or so clones, roughly 86% being singletons. Specimen: peripheral blood. This TCR came from a human donor with acute or convalescent COVID-19. The donor label of this sample is uncertain. J is TRBJ2-7 and V is TRBV10-2, with 10 positions matching TRBD1. The CDR3 spells CASSWDRGYEQYF. As DNA, the CDR3 is TGCGCCAGCTCTTGGGACAGGGGCTACGAGCAGTACTTC.